These 20 T cell receptor beta chains share one sample of origin, sequenced in a study of blood T cells in healthy people across ages. Then a second PCR, running roughly 7 to 11 cycles, was carried out with a sample-barcoded 5' primer and a J-beta primer mix. TCRdb re-called the 5' RACE reads through MiXCR, storing one row per CDR3 protein. The data contain approximately 690,000 distinct CDR3 sequences, approximately 40% of them seen just once; the ten biggest clones take up approximately 29%. Specimen: blood. The source is an older man in good health.

The J gene is TRBJ1-5, the V gene TRBV7-4, with D possibly matching TRBD1 (5 bases). Trimming left V 9 bases short and J 6 bases short, with 15 bases between. Germline loops: CDR1 SGHVT, CDR2 SQSDAQ. The length of the CDR3 is 13 residues. Here the CDR3 reads CARGRGSGQPQHF. CDR3 nucleotides: TGTGCCAGGGGACGGGGCTCCGGTCAGCCCCAGCATTTT.

This clonotype occurred a few times. This chain links TRBV27 with TRBJ2-5; 7 nucleotides match TRBD1. V was pared by 4 bases and J by 5 bases, with 10 bases of the junction left unmatched. This CDR3 region has 15 residues. CDR1 is MNHEY and CDR2 is SMNVEV in the germline V gene (reference sequence). CDR3 coding DNA: TGTGCCAGCAGTTCAAACGACAGGGTCTGGGAGACCCAGTACTTC. It encodes CASSSNDRVWETQYF.

A few counts support this clonotype. The chain uses TRBV7-2 and TRBJ2-6; D not certain. Trimming cost V 5 bases and J 0 bases, with 20 bases left between them. The CDR3 spans 19 residues. The germline gives CDR1 SGHTA, CDR2 FQGNSA. The CDR3 DNA is TGTGCCAGCAGCACTGTCGTTGCTAACAGAAACTCTGGGGCCAACGTCCTGACTTTC. Residues: CASSTVVANRNSGANVLTF. The whole variable domain, remainder taken from reference TRBV7-2 and TRBJ2-6, is GAGVSQSPSNKVTEKGKDVELRCDPISGHTALYWYRQSLGQGLEFLIYFQGNSAPDKSGLPSDRFSAERTGGSVSTLTIQRTQQEDSAVYLCASSTVVANRNSGANVLTFGAGSRLTVL.

The rearrangement uses TRBV21-1 and TRBJ1-1; TRBD1, the D gene given by the table, was not confirmed from the DNA. TRBV21-1 is an annotated pseudogene. The CDR3 is 19 amino acids. Here the CDR3 DNA reads TGTGCCAGCAGCCTCCCTGGGTTCACGACAGGGGGTTTCGACACTGAAGCTTTCTTT. This codes for CASSLPGFTTGGFDTEAFF.

This clonotype appeared many times. This rearrangement joins TRBV29-1 to TRBJ1-2; D is ambiguous. This CDR3 region has 13 residues. V shed 1 base and J shed 8 bases, with 14 bases lying between them. Germline V gene data show CDR1 as SQVTM and CDR2 as ANQGSEA. The CDR3 sequence: CSVEVNGIGGYTF. The CDR3 DNA reads as TGCAGCGTTGAAGTAAATGGAATTGGAGGCTACACCTTC.

The chain links TRBV4-2 to TRBJ2-5; 9 bases map to TRBD2. The DNA matches TRBJ2-1 better at its end, which makes the J call doubtful. Germline-derived CDR1 and CDR2 are LGHNA and YNFKEQ. There are 17 residues in the CDR3. In DNA, the CDR3 is TGTGCCAGCAGCCTAGGGACTGGCGGGGGGGCCCAAGAGACCCAGTTCTTC. Residues: CASSLGTGGGAQETQFF.

The chain is built from TRBV20-1 and TRBJ1-1; D possibly corresponds to TRBD1 (5 bases). This CDR3 region has 13 residues. The V and J ends lost 5 bases and 2 bases respectively, with 12 bases between them. Germline CDR1 reads DFQATT; CDR2 reads SNEGSKA (reference sequence). This CDR3 is CSAGTKGNTEAFF. In DNA form, the CDR3 reads TGCAGTGCTGGGACTAAGGGTAACACTGAAGCTTTCTTT.

V is TRBV9 and J is TRBJ2-1; possible D gene TRBD1, 6 bases. Germline lookup yields CDR1 SGDLS and CDR2 YYNGEE. The CDR3 consists of 15 residues. V lost 1 base, J lost 4 bases, and 12 bases lay in between. The CDR3 sequence is CASSVRGTQYNEQFF. DNA of the CDR3: TGTGCCAGCAGCGTAAGGGGGACCCAATACAATGAGCAGTTCTTC.

The chain employs TRBV29-1 and TRBJ2-5; D possibly uses TRBD1 or TRBD2 (5 bases each). This CDR3 contains 14 residues. The germline V gene encodes CDR1 SQVTM and CDR2 ANQGSEA. Between the trimmed V and J ends, which lost 4 bases and 11 bases, there was a span of 23 bases. CDR3 coding DNA: TGCAGCGTTGCATCGGGGCTAGAATACAATGAGCAGTACTTC. The encoded protein is CSVASGLEYNEQYF.

Comments on this clonotype: A much larger clone lies one base from this, so it may be a read error. The V call is TRBV24-1, the J call TRBJ2-7, with 8 bases fitting TRBD2. CDR1 is KGHDR, CDR2 SFDVKD, per germline. This CDR3 is built from 17 residues. In DNA form, the CDR3 reads TGTGTCACCAGTGATTTGCCCGGGAGGGCCGAACCCTACGAGCAGTACTTC. Translated: CVTSDLPGRAEPYEQYF.

The V gene is TRBV29-1, the J gene TRBJ2-3; TRBD1 or TRBD2 may be the D gene (5 bases each). This CDR3 region has 14 residues. Germline V lookup: CDR1 SQVTM, CDR2 ANQGSEA. Trimming took off 6 bases at V and 0 bases at J, with 13 bases between the two ends. The CDR3 reads CSVGAFGSTDTQYF. The CDR3 DNA reads as TGCAGCGTCGGGGCGTTTGGTAGCACAGATACGCAGTATTTT.

This clonotype has a handful of counts. The V call is TRBV28, the J call TRBJ2-1, with 8 positions matching TRBD1. Unmatched junction bases numbered 5, after V lost 11 bases and J lost 8 bases. The CDR3 totals 11 residues. Per the germline V gene, CDR1 is MDHEN and CDR2 is SYDVKM. The CDR3 nucleotides read TGTGCCTCATACAGGGGGTATGAGCAGTTCTTC. It is translated as CASYRGYEQFF.

This chain joins TRBV6-1 and TRBJ2-5; the match to TRBD2 covers 11 bases. V lost 8 bases, J lost 1 base, and 3 bases stayed unmatched. This CDR3 spans 14 amino acids. Looked up from germline, CDR1 is MNHNS and CDR2 is SASEGT. The CDR3 nucleotides are TGTGCCAGCTCTAGCGGGGGGACCCAAGAGACCCAGTACTTC. This gives the protein CASSSGGTQETQYF.

This clonotype occurred many times. The chain is built from TRBV4-3 and TRBJ2-5; TRBD1 is a possible D gene (6 bases). V gave up 4 bases and J gave up 2 bases, with 11 bases separating them. The CDR3 is 14 amino acids. The germline V gene has CDR1 LGHNA and CDR2 YSLEER. CDR3 coding DNA: TGCGCCAGCAGCCGGGACACCGGACAAGAGACCCAGTACTTC. It encodes CASSRDTGQETQYF.

The rearrangement joins TRBV5-1 to TRBJ1-2, with D perhaps matching TRBD1 (5 bases). The CDR3 contains 15 residues. Trimming removed 0 bases at V and 6 bases at J, with 15 bases between. The germline V gene has CDR1 SGHRS and CDR2 YFSETQ. CDR3 coding DNA: TGCGCCAGCAGCTTGGGGTCCGGGACGACGGATGGCTACACCTTC. It encodes CASSLGSGTTDGYTF.

J is TRBJ2-2 and V is TRBV6-6, with 8 bases that match TRBD1. The CDR3 consists of 17 residues. Germline V CDR1 and CDR2: MNHNY, SVGAGI (reference sequence). J lost 5 bases, V lost 4 bases, and 12 bases had no gene match. The CDR3 DNA is TGTGCCAGCAGTTCCCAAGGACAGGGTAAAAGGACCGGGGAGCTGTTTTTT. Protein: CASSSQGQGKRTGELFF.

In this sample, this clonotype turned up a few times. The gene calls are TRBV3-1 and TRBJ2-5; D is undetermined. The CDR3 has 15 amino acids. Trimming removed 1 base from V and 2 bases from J, with 11 bases in between. Germline CDR1 is LGHDT and CDR2 is YNNKEL (reference sequence). The CDR3 region has the DNA TGTGCCAGCAGCCAAGTTGTACGGATACAAGAGACCCAGTACTTC. Residues: CASSQVVRIQETQYF.

In this sample, this clonotype turned up a few times. The chain joins TRBV7-9 to TRBJ2-1; D is possibly TRBD2 (6 bases). The germline V gene has CDR1 SEHNR and CDR2 FQNEAQ (reference sequence). V lost 5 bases and J 7 bases, leaving 18 bases between the germline ends. This CDR3 contains 15 residues. CDR3 bases: TGTGCCAGCAGCCCTCCTTGCCGGGAGAGTAATGAGCAGTTCTTC. This gives the protein CASSPPCRESNEQFF.

The rearrangement links TRBV6-2 or TRBV6-3 to TRBJ2-7; 12 nucleotides agree with TRBD2. This CDR3 contains 17 residues. Per the germline V gene, CDR1 is MNHEY and CDR2 is SVGEGT. The ends lost 2 bases at V and 0 bases at J; junction bases unmatched: 5. DNA of the CDR3: TGTGCCAGCAGTTACGGGACTAGCGGGCGGAGCTCCTACGAGCAGTACTTC. Amino acid sequence: CASSYGTSGRSSYEQYF.

The chain couples TRBV9 to TRBJ2-3; the D is unclear. The germline CDR1 and CDR2 sequences are SGDLS and YYNGEE. The CDR3 has 15 residues. Trimming removed 0 bases from V and 4 bases from J, with 12 bases in between. CDR3 amino acids: CASSVGPSHPDTQYF. The CDR3 nucleotides are TGTGCCAGCAGCGTAGGGCCATCCCACCCAGATACGCAGTATTTT.